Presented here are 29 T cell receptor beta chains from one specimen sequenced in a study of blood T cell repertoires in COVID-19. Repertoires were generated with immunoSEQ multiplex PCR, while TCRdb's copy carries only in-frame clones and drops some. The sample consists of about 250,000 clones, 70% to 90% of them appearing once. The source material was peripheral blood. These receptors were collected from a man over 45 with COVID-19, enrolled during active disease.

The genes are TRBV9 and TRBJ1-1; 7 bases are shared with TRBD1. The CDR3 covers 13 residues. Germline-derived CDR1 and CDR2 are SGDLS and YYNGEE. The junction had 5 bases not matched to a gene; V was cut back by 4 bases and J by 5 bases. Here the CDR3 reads CASSPGGRTEAFF. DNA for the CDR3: TGTGCCAGCAGCCCAGGGGGTCGGACTGAAGCTTTCTTT. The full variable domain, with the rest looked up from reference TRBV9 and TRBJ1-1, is DSGVTQTPKHLITATGQRVTLRCSPRSGDLSVYWYQQSLDQGLQFLIQYYNGEERAKGNILERFSAQQFPDLHSELNLSSLELGDSALYFCASSPGGRTEAFFGQGTRLTVV.

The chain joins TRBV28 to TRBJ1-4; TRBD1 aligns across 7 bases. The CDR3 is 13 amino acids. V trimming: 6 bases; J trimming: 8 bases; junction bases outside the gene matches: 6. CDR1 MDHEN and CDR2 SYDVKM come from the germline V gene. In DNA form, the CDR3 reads TGTGCCAGCAGCAGGGGGTTAGGAGAAAAACTGTTTTTT. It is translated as CASSRGLGEKLFF.

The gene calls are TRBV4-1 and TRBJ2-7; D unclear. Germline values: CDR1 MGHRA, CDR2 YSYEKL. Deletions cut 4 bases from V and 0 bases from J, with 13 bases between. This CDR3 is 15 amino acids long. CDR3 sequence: CASSPAGSSSYEQYF. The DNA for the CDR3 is TGCGCCAGCAGCCCCGCCGGGTCTAGCTCCTACGAGCAGTACTTC.

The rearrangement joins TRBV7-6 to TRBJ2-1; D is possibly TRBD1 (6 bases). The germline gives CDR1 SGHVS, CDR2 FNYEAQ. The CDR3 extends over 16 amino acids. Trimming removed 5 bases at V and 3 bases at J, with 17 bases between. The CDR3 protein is CASSPLQGNYYNEQFF. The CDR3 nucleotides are TGTGCCAGCAGCCCACTACAGGGCAACTACTACAATGAGCAGTTCTTC.

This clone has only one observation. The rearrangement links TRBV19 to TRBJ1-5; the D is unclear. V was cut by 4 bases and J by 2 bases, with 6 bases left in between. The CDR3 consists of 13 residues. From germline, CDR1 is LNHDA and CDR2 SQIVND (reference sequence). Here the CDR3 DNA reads TGTGCCAGTAGTACTCTAGGCAATCAGCCCCAGCATTTT. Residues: CASSTLGNQPQHF.

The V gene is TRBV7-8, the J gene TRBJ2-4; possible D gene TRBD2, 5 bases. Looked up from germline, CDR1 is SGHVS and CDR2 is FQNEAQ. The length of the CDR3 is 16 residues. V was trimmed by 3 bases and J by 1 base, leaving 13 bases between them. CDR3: CASSFGEWLAKNIQYF. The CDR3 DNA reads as TGTGCCAGCAGCTTCGGGGAATGGCTCGCCAAAAACATTCAGTACTTC.

The CDR3 sequence: CASSLAMTKRVNSPLHF. The CDR3 DNA is TGTGCCAGCAGCTTAGCTATGACCAAGAGGGTTAATTCACCCCTCCACTTT. The gene calls are TRBV7-6 and TRBJ1-6; D is uncertain. The germline CDR1 and CDR2 sequences are SGHVS and FNYEAQ. The CDR3 has 17 residues. Trimming took 0 bases from V and 6 from J, leaving 15 bases between them.

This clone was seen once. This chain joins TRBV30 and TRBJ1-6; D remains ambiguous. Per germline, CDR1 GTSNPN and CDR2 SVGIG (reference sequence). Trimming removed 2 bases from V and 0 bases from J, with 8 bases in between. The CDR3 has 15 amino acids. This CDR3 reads CAWSTSSSYNSPLHF. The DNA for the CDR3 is TGTGCCTGGAGTACTTCGAGCTCCTATAATTCACCCCTCCACTTT.

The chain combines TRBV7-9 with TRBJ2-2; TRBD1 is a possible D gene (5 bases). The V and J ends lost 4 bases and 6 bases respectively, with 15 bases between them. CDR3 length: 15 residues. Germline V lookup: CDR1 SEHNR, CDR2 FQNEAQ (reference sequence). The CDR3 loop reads CASSSMQGTSGELFF. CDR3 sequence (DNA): TGTGCCAGCAGCTCCATGCAGGGAACCTCCGGGGAGCTGTTTTTT.

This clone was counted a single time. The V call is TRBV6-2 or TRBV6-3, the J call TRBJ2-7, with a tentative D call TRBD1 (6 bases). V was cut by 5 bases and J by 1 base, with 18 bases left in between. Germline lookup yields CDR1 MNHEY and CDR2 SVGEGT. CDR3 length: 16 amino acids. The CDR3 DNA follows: TGTGCCAGCAGTCGGCGACAGGTAGGGTTGTCCTACGAGCAGTACTTC. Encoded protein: CASSRRQVGLSYEQYF.

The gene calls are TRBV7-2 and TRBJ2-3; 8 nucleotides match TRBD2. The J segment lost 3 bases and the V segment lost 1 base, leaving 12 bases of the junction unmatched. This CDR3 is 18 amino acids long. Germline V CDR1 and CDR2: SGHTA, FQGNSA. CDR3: CASSLGPLAGIKTDTQYF. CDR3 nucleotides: TGTGCCAGCAGCTTAGGGCCATTAGCGGGGATTAAAACAGATACGCAGTATTTT.

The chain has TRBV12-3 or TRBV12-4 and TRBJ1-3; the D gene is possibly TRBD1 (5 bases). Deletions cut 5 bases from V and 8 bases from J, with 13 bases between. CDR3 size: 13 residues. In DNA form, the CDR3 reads TGTGCCAGCAGTAATCAACAGGCACACACCATATATTTT. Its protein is CASSNQQAHTIYF.

CDR3 sequence (DNA): TGTGCCAGCAGCCCCCGGGGGGACACCGGGGAGCTGTTTTTT. Its protein is CASSPRGDTGELFF. The gene calls are TRBV9 and TRBJ2-2; 7 bases map to TRBD2. V was clipped by 4 bases and J by 3 bases; unmatched bases: 3. The germline V gene encodes CDR1 SGDLS and CDR2 YYNGEE. The CDR3 extends over 14 amino acids. The variable domain in full, with the rest retrieved from reference TRBV9 and TRBJ2-2, is DSGVTQTPKHLITATGQRVTLRCSPRSGDLSVYWYQQSLDQGLQFLIQYYNGEERAKGNILERFSAQQFPDLHSELNLSSLELGDSALYFCASSPRGDTGELFFGEGSRLTVL.

The CDR3 DNA follows: TGTGCCAGCAGCTTTGACAGGGGAGGCACTGAAGCTTTCTTT. Translating gives CASSFDRGGTEAFF. This rearrangement joins TRBV11-1 to TRBJ1-1, with 8 bases aligning to TRBD1. Per germline, CDR1 SGHAT and CDR2 FQDESV (reference sequence). V dropped 3 bases and J dropped 4; count of bases not matched to a gene: 4. The CDR3 loop spans 14 amino acids.

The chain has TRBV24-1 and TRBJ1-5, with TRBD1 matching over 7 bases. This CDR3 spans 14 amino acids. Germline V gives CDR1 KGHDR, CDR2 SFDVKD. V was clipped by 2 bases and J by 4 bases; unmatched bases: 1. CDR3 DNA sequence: TGTGCCACCAGTGATTGGACAGGTAATCAGCCCCAGCATTTT. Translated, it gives CATSDWTGNQPQHF.

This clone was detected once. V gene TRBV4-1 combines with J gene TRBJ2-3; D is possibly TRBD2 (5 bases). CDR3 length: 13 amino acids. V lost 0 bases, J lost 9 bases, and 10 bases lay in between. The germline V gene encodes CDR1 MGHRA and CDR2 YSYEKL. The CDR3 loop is CASSQEPSYTQYF. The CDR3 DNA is TGCGCCAGCAGCCAAGAACCTAGCTACACGCAGTATTTT.

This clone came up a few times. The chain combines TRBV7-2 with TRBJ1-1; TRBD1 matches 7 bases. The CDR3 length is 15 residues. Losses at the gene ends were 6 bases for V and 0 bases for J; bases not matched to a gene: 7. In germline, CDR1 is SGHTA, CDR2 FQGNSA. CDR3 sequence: CASSLRTGMNTEAFF. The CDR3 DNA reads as TGTGCCAGCAGTTTAAGGACAGGTATGAACACTGAAGCTTTCTTT.

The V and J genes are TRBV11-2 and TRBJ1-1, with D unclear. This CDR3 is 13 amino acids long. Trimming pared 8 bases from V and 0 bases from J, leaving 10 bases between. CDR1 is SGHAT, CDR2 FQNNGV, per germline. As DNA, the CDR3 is TGTGCCAGCGGGCAACAGCTGAACACTGAAGCTTTCTTT. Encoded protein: CASGQQLNTEAFF.

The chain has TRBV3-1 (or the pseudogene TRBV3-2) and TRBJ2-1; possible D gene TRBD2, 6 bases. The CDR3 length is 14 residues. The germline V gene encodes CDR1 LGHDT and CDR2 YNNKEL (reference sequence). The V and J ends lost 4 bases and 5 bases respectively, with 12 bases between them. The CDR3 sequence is CASSRLLAHNEQFF. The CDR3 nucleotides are TGTGCCAGCAGCCGTTTACTAGCCCACAATGAGCAGTTCTTC.

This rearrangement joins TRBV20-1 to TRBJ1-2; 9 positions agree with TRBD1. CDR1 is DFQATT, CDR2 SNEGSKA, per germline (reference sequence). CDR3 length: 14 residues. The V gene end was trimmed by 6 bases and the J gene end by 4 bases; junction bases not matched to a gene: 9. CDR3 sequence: CSASPGTGTYGYTF. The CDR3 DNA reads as TGCAGTGCGAGTCCCGGGACAGGGACCTATGGCTACACCTTC.

CDR3 in amino acids: CASTEPTGHGYTF. CDR3 sequence (DNA): TGTGCCAGCACCGAACCGACAGGGCATGGCTACACCTTC. This chain joins TRBV12-3 or TRBV12-4 and TRBJ1-2; 7 bases match TRBD1. The CDR3 runs to 13 residues. Trimming cost V 7 bases and J 6 bases; bases outside gene matches: 8.

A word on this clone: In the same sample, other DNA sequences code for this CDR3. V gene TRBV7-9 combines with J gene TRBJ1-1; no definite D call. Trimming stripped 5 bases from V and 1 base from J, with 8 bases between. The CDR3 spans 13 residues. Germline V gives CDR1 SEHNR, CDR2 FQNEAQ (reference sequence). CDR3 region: CASSLTPNTEAFF. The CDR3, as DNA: TGTGCCAGCAGCCTTACACCGAACACTGAAGCTTTCTTT.

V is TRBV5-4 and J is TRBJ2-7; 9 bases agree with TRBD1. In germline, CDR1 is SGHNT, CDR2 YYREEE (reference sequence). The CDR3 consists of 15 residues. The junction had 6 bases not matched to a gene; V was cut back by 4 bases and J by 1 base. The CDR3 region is CASSNRDRVSYEQYF. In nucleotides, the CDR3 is TGTGCCAGCAGCAACCGGGACAGGGTATCCTACGAGCAGTACTTC. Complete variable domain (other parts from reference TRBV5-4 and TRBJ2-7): ETGVTQSPTHLIKTRGQQVTLRCSSQSGHNTVSWYQQALGQGPQFIFQYYREEENGRGNFPPRFSGLQFPNYSSELNVNALELDDSALYLCASSNRDRVSYEQYFGPGTRLTVT.

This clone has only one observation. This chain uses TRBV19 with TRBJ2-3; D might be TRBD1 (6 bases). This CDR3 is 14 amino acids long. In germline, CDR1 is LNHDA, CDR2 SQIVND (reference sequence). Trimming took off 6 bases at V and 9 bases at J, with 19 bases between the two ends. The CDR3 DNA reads TGTGCCAGTAGGGGTAGGACAGCCCCGGGGACGCAGTATTTT. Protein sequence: CASRGRTAPGTQYF.

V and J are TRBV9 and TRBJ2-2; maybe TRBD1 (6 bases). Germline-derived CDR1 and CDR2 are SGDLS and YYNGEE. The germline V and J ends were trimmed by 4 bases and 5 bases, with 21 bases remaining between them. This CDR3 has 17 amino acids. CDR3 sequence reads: CASSTDPGTRKTGELFF. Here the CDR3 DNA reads TGTGCCAGCAGCACAGACCCCGGGACAAGAAAGACCGGGGAGCTGTTTTTT.

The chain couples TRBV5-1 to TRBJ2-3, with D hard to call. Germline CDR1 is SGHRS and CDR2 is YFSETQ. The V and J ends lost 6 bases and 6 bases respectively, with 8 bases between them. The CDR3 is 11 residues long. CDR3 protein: CASNTPDTQYF. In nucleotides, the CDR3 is TGCGCCAGCAACACCCCGGATACGCAGTATTTT.

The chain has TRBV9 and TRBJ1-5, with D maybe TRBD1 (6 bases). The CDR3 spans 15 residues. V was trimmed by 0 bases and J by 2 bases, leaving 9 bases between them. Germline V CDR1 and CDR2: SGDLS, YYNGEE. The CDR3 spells CASSVGAGGNQPQHF. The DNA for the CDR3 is TGTGCCAGCAGCGTAGGTGCAGGGGGCAATCAGCCCCAGCATTTT.

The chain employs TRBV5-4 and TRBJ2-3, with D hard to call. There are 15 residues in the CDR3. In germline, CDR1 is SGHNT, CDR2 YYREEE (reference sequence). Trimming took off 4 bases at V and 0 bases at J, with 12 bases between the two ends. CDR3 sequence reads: CASSGQRSSTDTQYF. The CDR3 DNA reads TGTGCCAGCAGCGGTCAGAGGAGTAGCACAGATACGCAGTATTTT.

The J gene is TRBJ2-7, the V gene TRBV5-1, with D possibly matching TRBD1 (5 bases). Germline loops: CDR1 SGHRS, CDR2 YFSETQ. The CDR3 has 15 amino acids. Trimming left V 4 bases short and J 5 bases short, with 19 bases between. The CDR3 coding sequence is TGCGCCAGCAGCCCCTTCTCAAGGGGAACGGACGAGCAGTACTTC. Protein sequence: CASSPFSRGTDEQYF.